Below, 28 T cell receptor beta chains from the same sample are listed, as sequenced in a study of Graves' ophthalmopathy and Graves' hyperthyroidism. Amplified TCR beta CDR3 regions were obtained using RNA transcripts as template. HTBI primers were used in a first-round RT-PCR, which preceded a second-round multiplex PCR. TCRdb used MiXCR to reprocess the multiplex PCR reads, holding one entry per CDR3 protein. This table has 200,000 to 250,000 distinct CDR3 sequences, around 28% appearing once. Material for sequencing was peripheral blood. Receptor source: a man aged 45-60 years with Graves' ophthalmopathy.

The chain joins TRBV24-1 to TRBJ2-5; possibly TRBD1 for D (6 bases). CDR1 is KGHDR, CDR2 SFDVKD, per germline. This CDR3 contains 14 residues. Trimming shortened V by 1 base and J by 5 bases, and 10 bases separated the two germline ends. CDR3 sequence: CATSDLNRDETQYF. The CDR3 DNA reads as TGTGCCACCAGTGATTTAAACAGGGATGAGACCCAGTACTTC.

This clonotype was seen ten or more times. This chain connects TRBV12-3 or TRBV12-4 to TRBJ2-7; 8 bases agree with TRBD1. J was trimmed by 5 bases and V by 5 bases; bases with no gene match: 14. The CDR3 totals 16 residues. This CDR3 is CASSASPGGASDEQYF. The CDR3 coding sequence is TGTGCCAGCAGTGCGAGCCCAGGGGGCGCTTCTGACGAGCAGTACTTC.

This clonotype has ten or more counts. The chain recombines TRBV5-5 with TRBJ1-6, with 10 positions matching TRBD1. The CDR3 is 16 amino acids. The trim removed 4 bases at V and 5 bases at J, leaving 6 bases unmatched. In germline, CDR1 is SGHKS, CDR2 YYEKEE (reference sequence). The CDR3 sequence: CASSKTGGHNNSPLHF. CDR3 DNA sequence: TGTGCCAGCAGCAAGACAGGGGGCCACAATAATTCACCCCTCCACTTT.

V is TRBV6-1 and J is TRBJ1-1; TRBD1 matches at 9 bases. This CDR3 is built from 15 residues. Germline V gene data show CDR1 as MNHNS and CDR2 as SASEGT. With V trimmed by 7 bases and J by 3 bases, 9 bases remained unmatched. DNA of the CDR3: TGTGCCAGCAAGAGAGTAGGGACAGGGCACACTGAAGCTTTCTTT. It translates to CASKRVGTGHTEAFF.

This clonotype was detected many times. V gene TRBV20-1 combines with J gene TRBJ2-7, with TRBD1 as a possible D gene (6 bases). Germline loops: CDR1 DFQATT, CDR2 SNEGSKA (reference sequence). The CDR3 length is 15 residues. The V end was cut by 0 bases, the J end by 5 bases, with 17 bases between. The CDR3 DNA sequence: TGCAGTGCTAGAGATATTGGCAGGGGTAGTGACGAGCAGTACTTC. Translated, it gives CSARDIGRGSDEQYF.

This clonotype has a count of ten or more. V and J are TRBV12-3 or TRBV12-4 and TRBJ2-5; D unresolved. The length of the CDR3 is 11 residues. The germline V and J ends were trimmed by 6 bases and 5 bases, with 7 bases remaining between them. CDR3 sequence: CASSAGETQYF. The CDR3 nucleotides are TGTGCCAGCAGCGCTGGGGAGACCCAGTACTTC.

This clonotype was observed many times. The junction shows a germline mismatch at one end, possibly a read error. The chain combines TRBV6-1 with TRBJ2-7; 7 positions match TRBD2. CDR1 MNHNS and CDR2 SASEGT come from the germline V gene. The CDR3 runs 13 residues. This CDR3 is CASSEAGRDERYF. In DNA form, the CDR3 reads TGTGCCAGCAGTGAAGCGGGGAGGGACGAGCGGTACTTC.

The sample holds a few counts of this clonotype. CDR3 bases: TGTGCCAGCAGTTACTCGGCGCCATCACAGGGCCCTACCGGGACCCAGTACTTC. It codes for CASSYSAPSQGPTGTQYF. This chain joins TRBV6-5 and TRBJ2-5, with D tentatively TRBD1 (6 bases). The V end lost 0 bases, the J end lost 7 bases, and 24 bases lay between the germline ends. Germline values: CDR1 MNHEY, CDR2 SVGAGI. CDR3 size: 18 residues.

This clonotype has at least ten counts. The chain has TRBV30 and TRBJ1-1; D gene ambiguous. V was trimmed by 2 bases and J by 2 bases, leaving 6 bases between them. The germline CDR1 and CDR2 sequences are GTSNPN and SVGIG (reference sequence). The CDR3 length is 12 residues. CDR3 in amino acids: CAWSKRNTEAFF. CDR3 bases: TGTGCCTGGAGTAAGCGAAACACTGAAGCTTTCTTT.

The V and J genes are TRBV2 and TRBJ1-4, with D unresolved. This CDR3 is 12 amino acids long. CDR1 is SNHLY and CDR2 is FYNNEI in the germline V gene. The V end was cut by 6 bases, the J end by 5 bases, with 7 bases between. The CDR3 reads CASRVENEKLFF. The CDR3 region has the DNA TGTGCCAGCAGGGTAGAAAATGAAAAACTGTTTTTT.

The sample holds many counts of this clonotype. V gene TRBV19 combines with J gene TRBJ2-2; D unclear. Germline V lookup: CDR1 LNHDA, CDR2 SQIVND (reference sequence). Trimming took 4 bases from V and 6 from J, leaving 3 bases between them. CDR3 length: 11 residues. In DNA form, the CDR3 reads TGTGCCAGTAGTACGGCCGGGGAGCTGTTTTTT. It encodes CASSTAGELFF.

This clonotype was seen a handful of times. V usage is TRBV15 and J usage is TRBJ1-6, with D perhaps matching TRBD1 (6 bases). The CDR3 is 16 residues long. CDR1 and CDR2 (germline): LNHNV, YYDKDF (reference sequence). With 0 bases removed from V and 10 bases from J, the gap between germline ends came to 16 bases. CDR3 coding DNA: TGTGCCACCAGCAGAGATCGGGCCAGGGGAGAGTCACCCCTCCACTTT. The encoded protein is CATSRDRARGESPLHF.

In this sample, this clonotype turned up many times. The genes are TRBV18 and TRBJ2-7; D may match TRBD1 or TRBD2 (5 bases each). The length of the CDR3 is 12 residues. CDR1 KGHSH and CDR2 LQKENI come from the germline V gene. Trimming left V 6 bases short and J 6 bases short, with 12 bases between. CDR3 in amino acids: CASSPGGSEQYF. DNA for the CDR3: TGTGCCAGCTCTCCTGGGGGTTCCGAGCAGTACTTC.

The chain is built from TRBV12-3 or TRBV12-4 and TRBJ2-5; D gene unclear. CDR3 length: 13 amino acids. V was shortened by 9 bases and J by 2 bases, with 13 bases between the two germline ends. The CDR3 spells CASTDWLQETQYF. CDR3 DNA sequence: TGTGCCAGTACAGACTGGCTACAAGAGACCCAGTACTTC.

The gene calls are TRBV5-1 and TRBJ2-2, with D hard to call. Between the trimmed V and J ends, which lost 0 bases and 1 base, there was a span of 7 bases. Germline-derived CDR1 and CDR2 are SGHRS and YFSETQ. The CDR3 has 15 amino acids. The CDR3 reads CASSLDSRNTGELFF. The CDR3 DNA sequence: TGCGCCAGCAGCTTGGATAGCCGGAACACCGGGGAGCTGTTTTTT.

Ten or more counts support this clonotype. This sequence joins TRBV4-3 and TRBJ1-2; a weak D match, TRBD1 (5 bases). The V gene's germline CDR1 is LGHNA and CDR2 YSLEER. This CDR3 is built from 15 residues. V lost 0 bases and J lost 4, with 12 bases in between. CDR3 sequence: CASSQDQGRVYGYTF. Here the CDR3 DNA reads TGCGCCAGCAGCCAAGATCAGGGAAGGGTCTATGGCTACACCTTC.

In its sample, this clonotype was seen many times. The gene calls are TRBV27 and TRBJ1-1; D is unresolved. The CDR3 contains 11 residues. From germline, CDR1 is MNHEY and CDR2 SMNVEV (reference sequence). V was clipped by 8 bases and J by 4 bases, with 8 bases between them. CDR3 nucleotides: TGTGCCAGCTCTGAAGGCACTGAAGCTTTCTTT. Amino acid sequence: CASSEGTEAFF.

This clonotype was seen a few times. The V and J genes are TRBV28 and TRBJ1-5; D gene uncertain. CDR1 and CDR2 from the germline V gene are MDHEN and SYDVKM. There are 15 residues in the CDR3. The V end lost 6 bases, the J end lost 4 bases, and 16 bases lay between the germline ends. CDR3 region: CASSPGGIRNQPQHF. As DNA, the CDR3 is TGTGCCAGCAGCCCTGGAGGGATCAGGAATCAGCCCCAGCATTTT.

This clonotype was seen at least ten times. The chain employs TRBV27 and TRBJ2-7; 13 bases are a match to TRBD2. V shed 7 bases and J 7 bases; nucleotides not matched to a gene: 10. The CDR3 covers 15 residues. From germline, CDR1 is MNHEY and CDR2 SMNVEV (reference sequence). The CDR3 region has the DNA TGTGCCAGCACCTCCGGACTAGCGGGAGCCGGGGAGCAGTACTTC. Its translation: CASTSGLAGAGEQYF.

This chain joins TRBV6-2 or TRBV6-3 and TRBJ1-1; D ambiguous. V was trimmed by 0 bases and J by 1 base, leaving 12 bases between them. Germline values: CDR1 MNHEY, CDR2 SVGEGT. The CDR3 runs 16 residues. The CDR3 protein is CASSYSASVGNTEAFF. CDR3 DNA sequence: TGTGCCAGCAGTTACTCCGCCAGTGTGGGGAACACTGAAGCTTTCTTT.

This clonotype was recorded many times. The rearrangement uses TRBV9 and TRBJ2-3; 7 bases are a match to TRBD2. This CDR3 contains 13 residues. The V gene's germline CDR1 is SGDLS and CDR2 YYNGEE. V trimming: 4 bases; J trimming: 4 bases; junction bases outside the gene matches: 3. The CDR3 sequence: CASSPTSSDTQYF. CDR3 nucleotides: TGTGCCAGCAGCCCGACTAGCTCAGATACGCAGTATTTT.

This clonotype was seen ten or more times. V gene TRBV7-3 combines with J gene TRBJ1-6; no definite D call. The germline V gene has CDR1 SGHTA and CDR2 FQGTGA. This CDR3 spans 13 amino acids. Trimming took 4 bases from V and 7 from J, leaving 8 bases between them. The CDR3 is CASSSTVNSPLHF. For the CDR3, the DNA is TGTGCCAGCAGCTCTACCGTGAATTCACCCCTCCACTTT.

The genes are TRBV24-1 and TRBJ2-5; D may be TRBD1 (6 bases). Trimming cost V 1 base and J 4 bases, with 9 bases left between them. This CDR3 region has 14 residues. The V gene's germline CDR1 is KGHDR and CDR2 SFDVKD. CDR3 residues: CATSDLGTLETQYF. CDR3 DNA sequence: TGTGCCACCAGTGATTTAGGGACACTAGAGACCCAGTACTTC.

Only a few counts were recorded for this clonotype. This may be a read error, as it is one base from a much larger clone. CDR3 region: CASSKLEKSYEQYF. The CDR3 DNA is TGTGCCAGCAGTAAACTCGAAAAGTCCTACGAGCAGTACTTC. This chain joins TRBV2 and TRBJ2-7; D is unresolved. Between the trimmed V and J ends, which lost 5 bases and 1 base, there was a span of 12 bases. The CDR3 has 14 amino acids. Germline CDR1 is SNHLY and CDR2 is FYNNEI.

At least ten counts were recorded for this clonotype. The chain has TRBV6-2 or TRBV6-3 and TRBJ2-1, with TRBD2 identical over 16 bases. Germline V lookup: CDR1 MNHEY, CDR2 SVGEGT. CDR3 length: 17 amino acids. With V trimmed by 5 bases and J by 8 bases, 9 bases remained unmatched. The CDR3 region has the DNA TGTGCCAGCAGTGCCCGGCCGGGACTAGCGGGAGGGCATGAGCAGTTCTTC. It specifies CASSARPGLAGGHEQFF.

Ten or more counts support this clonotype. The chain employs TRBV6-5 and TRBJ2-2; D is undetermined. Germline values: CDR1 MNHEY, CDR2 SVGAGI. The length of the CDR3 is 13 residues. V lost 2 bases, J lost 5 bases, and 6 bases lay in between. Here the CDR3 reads CASSYMGTGELFF. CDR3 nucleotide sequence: TGTGCCAGCAGTTACATGGGGACCGGGGAGCTGTTTTTT.

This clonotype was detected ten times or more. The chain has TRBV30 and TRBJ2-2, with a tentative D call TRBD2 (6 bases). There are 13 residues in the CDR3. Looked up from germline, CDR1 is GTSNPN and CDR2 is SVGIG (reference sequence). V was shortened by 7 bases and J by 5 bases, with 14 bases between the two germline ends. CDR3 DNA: TGTGCCTTACTCGGGGGTGCGACCGGGGAGCTGTTTTTT. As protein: CALLGGATGELFF.

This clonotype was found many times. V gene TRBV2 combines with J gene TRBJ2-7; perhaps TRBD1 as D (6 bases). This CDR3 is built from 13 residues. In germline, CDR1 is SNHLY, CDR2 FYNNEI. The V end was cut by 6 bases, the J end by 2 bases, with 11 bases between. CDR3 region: CASRFGTTYEQYF. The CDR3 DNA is TGTGCCAGCAGATTCGGGACAACCTACGAGCAGTACTTC.